A selection of T cell receptor beta chains follows, all from one sample in a study of identical twins. TCRdb fed the 5' RACE reads into MiXCR, producing one record per CDR3 protein. The sample includes around 680,000 distinct CDR3 sequences, under 9% of them seen just once. The same sample was also used in a study of yellow fever vaccine responses in identical twins.

The material sequenced was PBMCs. These receptors were collected from a woman younger than 30 in good health. Each CDR3 is given with its conserved first and last residue. The order of the fields is V gene, D gene, J gene, clone size, CDR3 DNA, CDR3 protein. D genes are given only for firm matches. Clone size appears in some rows only: once, few, many, or a class for an expanded clone.

v_gene: TRBV29-1
d_gene: .
j_gene: TRBJ2-6
abundance: .
CDR3nt: TGCAGCGTTGAAGATGCAGACTCTGGGGCCAACGTCCTGACTTTC
CDR3aa: CSVEDADSGANVLTF

v_gene: TRBV12-3/TRBV12-4
d_gene: TRBD1
j_gene: TRBJ2-7
abundance: many
CDR3nt: TGTGCCAGCAGTCAGGGGGACAAGGTCTACGAGCAGTACTTC
CDR3aa: CASSQGDKVYEQYF

v_gene: TRBV20-1
d_gene: TRBD2
j_gene: TRBJ2-5
abundance: .
CDR3nt: TGCAGTGCTAGGATGTCGGCGGGGGGGCTGGAGACCCAGTACTTC
CDR3aa: CSARMSAGGLETQYF

v_gene: TRBV27
d_gene: .
j_gene: TRBJ2-3
abundance: few
CDR3nt: TGTGCCAGCAGTTTGACTAGTTCGGGACAAGATACGCAGTATTTT
CDR3aa: CASSLTSSGQDTQYF

v_gene: TRBV3-1
d_gene: .
j_gene: TRBJ2-3
abundance: once
CDR3nt: TGTGCCAGCAGCCAAAGAGCCAGGGCCACAGATACGCAGTATTTT
CDR3aa: CASSQRARATDTQYF

v_gene: TRBV12-3/TRBV12-4
d_gene: TRBD2
j_gene: TRBJ2-7
abundance: .
CDR3nt: TGTGCCAGCAGCGCGACTAGCGGGGGGCGGAGGCAGTACTTC
CDR3aa: CASSATSGGRRQYF

v_gene: TRBV12-3/TRBV12-4
d_gene: TRBD2
j_gene: TRBJ2-1
abundance: .
CDR3nt: TGTGCCAGCAGTTTAACGGGGGGGCTGGGGGAGCAGTTCTTC
CDR3aa: CASSLTGGLGEQFF

v_gene: TRBV7-6
d_gene: .
j_gene: TRBJ2-1
abundance: many
CDR3nt: TGTGCCAGCAGCTTAGCGCTAAATAGTTACCATGAGCAGTTCTTC
CDR3aa: CASSLALNSYHEQFF

v_gene: TRBV15
d_gene: .
j_gene: TRBJ2-7
abundance: few
CDR3nt: TGTGCCACCAGCAGAGATCACTTAAACTACGAGCAGTACTTC
CDR3aa: CATSRDHLNYEQYF

v_gene: TRBV9
d_gene: .
j_gene: TRBJ2-7
abundance: .
CDR3nt: TGTGCCAGCAGCGTAGATGTACCCCAGAGCTCCTACGAGCAGTACTTC
CDR3aa: CASSVDVPQSSYEQYF

v_gene: TRBV10-3
d_gene: .
j_gene: TRBJ2-7
abundance: few
CDR3nt: TGTGCCATCAGTGCGGCTGCACAGGGTCACTACGAGCAGTACTTC
CDR3aa: CAISAAAQGHYEQYF

v_gene: TRBV29-1
d_gene: .
j_gene: TRBJ2-2
abundance: many
CDR3nt: TGCAGCGTTGACCGAGGCCCTAACACCGGGGAGCTGTTTTTT
CDR3aa: CSVDRGPNTGELFF

v_gene: TRBV28
d_gene: TRBD1
j_gene: TRBJ2-7
abundance: .
CDR3nt: TGTGCCAGCAGTCCCTCCGTCGGACAGGGAAATTACGAGCAGTACTTC
CDR3aa: CASSPSVGQGNYEQYF